These 22 T cell receptor beta chains originate from one sample sequenced in a study of T cells after yellow fever vaccination. TCRdb independently ran MiXCR on the 5' RACE reads; one entry per CDR3 protein. The data contain 620,000 or so distinct CDR3 sequences, approximately 16% of them singletons. The sample in question was PBMCs, obtained 5 days after the first yellow fever vaccination. These receptors were collected from a man between 18 and 29 years old who received the YFV17D yellow fever vaccine.

This clonotype was seen a few times. The chain uses TRBV27 and TRBJ1-2; D perhaps matches TRBD1 (5 bases). V was clipped by 6 bases and J by 4 bases, with 12 bases between them. The germline CDR1 and CDR2 sequences are MNHEY and SMNVEV (reference sequence). The CDR3 loop spans 13 amino acids. DNA for the CDR3: TGTGCCAGCAGGGGGGACTCCTCCTATGGCTACACCTTC. It translates to CASRGDSSYGYTF.

This clonotype was seen ten or more times. This chain uses TRBV6-2 or TRBV6-3 with TRBJ1-1; D gene ambiguous. The CDR3 loop spans 14 amino acids. V dropped 0 bases and J dropped 5 bases, with 10 bases sitting between them. From germline, CDR1 is MNHEY and CDR2 SVGEGT. CDR3 loop: CASSYSYTGTEAFF. The CDR3 DNA is TGTGCCAGCAGTTACTCGTACACTGGGACTGAAGCTTTCTTT.

This clonotype was picked up many times. This chain uses TRBV20-1 with TRBJ2-2; D may be TRBD2 (7 bases). The CDR3 consists of 14 residues. V lost 3 bases and J 6 bases, leaving 14 bases between the germline ends. CDR1 and CDR2 from the germline V gene are DFQATT and SNEGSKA (reference sequence). CDR3 sequence: CSASVWGGPGELFF. The CDR3 nucleotides read TGCAGTGCTAGCGTGTGGGGGGGCCCCGGGGAGCTGTTTTTT.

V gene TRBV5-1 combines with J gene TRBJ2-7; TRBD1 might be the D (6 bases). This CDR3 is built from 15 residues. V was trimmed by 4 bases and J by 1 base, leaving 15 bases between them. Germline loops: CDR1 SGHRS, CDR2 YFSETQ. This CDR3 is CASSLGAQGSYEQYV. CDR3 nucleotides: TGCGCCAGCAGCCTGGGTGCACAGGGATCCTACGAGCAGTACGTC.

V is TRBV29-1 and J is TRBJ2-3; D is ambiguous. The CDR3 totals 12 residues. Germline CDR1 is SQVTM and CDR2 is ANQGSEA. V lost 3 bases and J 2 bases, leaving 6 bases between the germline ends. CDR3 sequence: CSVDRYTDTQYF. The CDR3 nucleotides read TGCAGCGTTGATCGGTACACAGATACGCAGTATTTT.

The chain carries TRBV9 and TRBJ2-3; tentatively, D is TRBD2 (6 bases). CDR1 and CDR2 (germline): SGDLS, YYNGEE. The CDR3 runs to 14 residues. V lost 0 bases and J 3 bases, leaving 8 bases between the germline ends. CDR3 sequence (DNA): TGTGCCAGCAGCGTAGGAAGCGGGACAGATACGCAGTATTTT. Its protein product is CASSVGSGTDTQYF.

The chain's CDR3 is CAWRYYGNTIYF. The DNA for the CDR3 is TGTGCCTGGAGATATTATGGAAACACCATATATTTT. The chain couples TRBV30 to TRBJ1-3; D gene uncertain. Trimming pared 3 bases from V and 3 bases from J, leaving 6 bases between. CDR1 and CDR2 from the germline V gene are GTSNPN and SVGIG (reference sequence). The CDR3 is 12 amino acids.

This sequence joins TRBV9 and TRBJ2-3; D gene unclear. Trimming cost V 0 bases and J 0 bases, with 17 bases left between them. The V gene's germline CDR1 is SGDLS and CDR2 YYNGEE. The CDR3 is made up of 18 amino acids. CDR3 protein: CASSVGPTWTPSTDTQYF. The DNA of the CDR3 is TGTGCCAGCAGCGTAGGGCCGACCTGGACGCCTAGCACAGATACGCAGTATTTT.

This clonotype was detected many times. This chain joins TRBV4-1 and TRBJ1-2; D is unclear. Between the trimmed V and J ends, which lost 1 base and 2 bases, there was a span of 17 bases. Per germline, CDR1 MGHRA and CDR2 YSYEKL. This CDR3 region has 17 residues. The CDR3 sequence is CASSQAAGGPWNYGYTF. In nucleotides, the CDR3 is TGCGCCAGCAGCCAAGCAGCGGGAGGACCTTGGAACTATGGCTACACCTTC.

The chain has TRBV6-2 or TRBV6-3 and TRBJ1-5; no reliable D call. CDR1 and CDR2 (germline): MNHEY, SVGEGT. The V and J ends lost 8 bases and 2 bases respectively, with 10 bases between them. The CDR3 is 13 residues long. Here the CDR3 reads CASAESGNQPQHF. DNA for the CDR3: TGTGCCAGCGCCGAGTCAGGCAATCAGCCCCAGCATTTT.

This clonotype was seen repeatedly, ten times or more. This chain joins TRBV5-1 and TRBJ1-3, with D unresolved. The CDR3 is made up of 14 amino acids. V shed 0 bases and J shed 2 bases, with 6 bases lying between them. CDR1 is SGHRS, CDR2 YFSETQ, per germline. CDR3 amino acids: CASSLGETGNTIYF. The CDR3 coding sequence is TGCGCCAGCAGCTTGGGGGAGACTGGAAACACCATATATTTT.

This clonotype turned up a few times. The chain links TRBV19 to TRBJ2-1; D is ambiguous. The CDR3 covers 15 residues. Trimming cost V 1 base and J 1 base, with 8 bases left between them. From germline, CDR1 is LNHDA and CDR2 SQIVND (reference sequence). Written as DNA, the CDR3 is TGTGCCAGTAGTATAGCACGGCAGTCCTACAATGAGCAGTTCTTC. Protein: CASSIARQSYNEQFF.

This clonotype was counted a few times. This chain connects TRBV5-1 to TRBJ2-2; D possibly uses TRBD1 or TRBD2 (5 bases each). Germline V gene data show CDR1 as SGHRS and CDR2 as YFSETQ. V was clipped by 6 bases and J by 7 bases, with 22 bases between them. CDR3 length equals 16 residues. CDR3 protein: CASTYGTGLENGELFF. The CDR3 DNA sequence: TGCGCCAGCACATACGGGACGGGGCTCGAAAACGGGGAGCTGTTTTTT.

This chain links TRBV12-3 or TRBV12-4 with TRBJ2-1; a weak D match, TRBD1 (5 bases). Trimming pared 5 bases from V and 4 bases from J, leaving 9 bases between. This CDR3 region has 13 residues. CDR3: CASSRGVYNEQFF. CDR3 DNA sequence: TGTGCCAGCAGTAGGGGTGTATACAATGAGCAGTTCTTC.

This clonotype has just one count. V usage is TRBV7-6 and J usage is TRBJ2-1; D is possibly TRBD1 or TRBD2 (5 bases each). The germline V and J ends were trimmed by 5 bases and 6 bases, with 26 bases remaining between them. Per germline, CDR1 SGHVS and CDR2 FNYEAQ. The length of the CDR3 is 18 residues. CDR3 region: CASSPNPPSGLGVNEQFF. The DNA of the CDR3 is TGTGCCAGCAGCCCCAATCCACCTTCGGGGCTGGGGGTCAATGAGCAGTTCTTC.

This clonotype appeared many times. The V call is TRBV19, the J call TRBJ2-3, with D perhaps matching TRBD1 or TRBD2 (7 bases each). Germline lookup yields CDR1 LNHDA and CDR2 SQIVND (reference sequence). The CDR3 runs 18 residues. V was clipped by 4 bases and J by 2 bases, with 22 bases between them. CDR3: CASSKGRSQGGITDTQYF. CDR3 in DNA: TGTGCCAGTAGTAAGGGCCGCTCCCAGGGGGGGATCACAGATACGCAGTATTTT.

The chain carries TRBV10-2 and TRBJ2-2; D uncertain. The CDR3 runs 17 residues. V was cut by 10 bases and J by 7 bases, with 28 bases left in between. Germline V gene lookup returns CDR1 WSHSY and CDR2 SAAADI. CDR3 residues: CATAPLDGRRSGGELFF. The CDR3 DNA sequence: TGCGCCACCGCACCTCTGGACGGCCGTCGGTCCGGCGGGGAGCTGTTTTTT.

This clonotype was seen repeatedly, ten times or more. The V and J genes are TRBV29-1 and TRBJ1-1, with 8 bases that match TRBD1. The V segment lost 6 bases and the J segment 5 bases; nucleotides outside the gene matches: 5. Looked up from germline, CDR1 is SQVTM and CDR2 is ANQGSEA. This CDR3 is built from 12 residues. In DNA, the CDR3 is TGCAGCGTACGGACAGGGTGGACTGAAGCTTTCTTT. Protein: CSVRTGWTEAFF.

Note on this clonotype: It may be a read error: a sequence one base away is much more abundant. This chain links TRBV9 with TRBJ2-3; D gene ambiguous. CDR1 is SGDLS, CDR2 YYNGEE, per germline. Trimming cost V 0 bases and J 2 bases, with 7 bases left between them. This CDR3 region has 14 residues. This CDR3 reads CASSVDWNTDTQYF. The CDR3, as DNA: TGTGCCAGCAGCGTAGATTGGAACACAGATACGCAGTATTTT.

The sample holds a few counts of this clonotype. The chain recombines TRBV5-7 with TRBJ2-2, with a weak D call TRBD2 (6 bases). TRBV5-7 has ORF status, its function being uncertain. This CDR3 has 14 residues. V lost 0 bases and J lost 7, with 10 bases in between. This CDR3 reads CASSLGGDHGELFF. Here the CDR3 DNA reads TGTGCCAGCAGCTTGGGCGGGGACCACGGGGAGCTGTTTTTT.

This clonotype appeared a few times. The chain uses TRBV3-1 and TRBJ1-1; D is undetermined. V dropped 0 bases and J dropped 1 base, with 9 bases sitting between them. The CDR3 loop spans 15 amino acids. Germline lookup yields CDR1 LGHDT and CDR2 YNNKEL (reference sequence). CDR3 sequence: CASSQDHRQNTEAFF. Here the CDR3 DNA reads TGTGCCAGCAGCCAAGATCACCGACAGAACACTGAAGCTTTCTTT.

The chain carries TRBV7-9 and TRBJ2-1; D is undetermined. CDR3 length equals 13 residues. CDR1 and CDR2 from the germline V gene are SEHNR and FQNEAQ (reference sequence). Deletions cut 5 bases from V and 5 bases from J, with 10 bases between. CDR3 nucleotides: TGTGCCAGCAGCCACGGACGGGACAATGAGCAGTTCTTC. It translates to CASSHGRDNEQFF.